This TCR beta chain came from a study of blood T cell repertoires in COVID-19. As for the study in general: Symptom resolution, clearance, or two negative PCRs marked donors in Cohort 3 as recovered. Acute and convalescent COVID-19 samples came from the United States, Italy and Spain.

Using immunoSEQ multiplex PCR, the repertoire was profiled, and TCRdb retains in-frame clones only, with some absent. The profile shows roughly 200,000 clones, 86% of them singletons. Participants reported their clinical history, and cohort assignment relied on those reports. Germline V gene data show CDR1 as KGHSH and CDR2 as LQKENI. The CDR3 has 13 amino acids. V was clipped by 2 bases and J by 5 bases, with 7 bases between them. This chain links TRBV18 with TRBJ1-5; D remains ambiguous. This clonotype originated in a woman aged 50 to 60 in a cohort exposed to, infected with or recovered from COVID-19 (not recorded which). The material sequenced was PBMCs or T cells enriched from blood (not recorded which). The CDR3: CASSPFSDQPQHF. The CDR3, as DNA: TGTGCCAGCTCACCATTTAGTGATCAGCCCCAGCATTTT.